The T cell receptor (beta chain) described here comes from a study of T-cell reconstitution after alpha-beta-depleted transplantation in children. Findings of the study overall: Roughly two months post-transplant, alpha-beta T cells reportedly originated from several hundred graft clones that had expanded.

In the case of this clonotype: The target antigen is unknown.

Molecular barcoding with unique molecular identifiers was used for the TCRbeta library. Via MiXCR, TCRdb re-called the PCR reads, giving one row per CDR3 protein. The table records about 830,000 distinct CDR3 sequences, around 17% of them present only once. The CDR3 consists of 16 residues. Unmatched junction bases numbered 6, after V lost 5 bases and J lost 0 bases. V gene TRBV12-3 or TRBV12-4 combines with J gene TRBJ2-1, with 8 positions matching TRBD2. The sequences come from PBMCs, mostly from graft donor cells, collected 360 days after TCRalphabeta/CD19-depleted stem cell transplant. The clonotype originates from a male patient aged 10 to 17 who had a stem cell transplant for acute lymphoblastic leukemia, so the T cells may come from the graft donor. The CDR3 region is CASSPQTSDSYNEQFF. Here the CDR3 DNA reads TGTGCCAGCAGTCCACAGACTAGCGACTCCTACAATGAGCAGTTCTTC.